This T cell receptor (beta chain) was recorded in a study of early T cells in non-severe SARS-CoV-2 infection. This clonotype was picked up a small number of times. Germline trimming cut 6 bases from V and 2 bases from J; bases unmatched to any gene: 14. The germline V gene has CDR1 DFQATT and CDR2 SNEGSKA (reference sequence). This CDR3 is built from 16 residues. Attached unique molecular identifiers marked individual cDNA molecules. TCRdb itself ran the 5' RACE reads through MiXCR, one entry per CDR3 protein. The sample holds tens of thousands of distinct CDR3 sequences, over 9% seen once. The chain carries TRBV20-1 and TRBJ2-7; 9 bases agree with TRBD2. Sequencing was carried out using whole blood. The origin of this receptor is an adult who was a healthcare worker with PCR-confirmed SARS-CoV-2 infection or an uninfected control (not recorded which). For the CDR3, the DNA is TGCAGTGCCAACAAATTCACTAGCGGGTTACCCTACGAGCAGTACTTC. Protein: CSANKFTSGLPYEQYF.